These 22 T cell receptor beta chains were sequenced from one sample in a study of T cells in Graves' hyperthyroidism and ophthalmopathy. There were TCR beta CDR3 regions amplified from RNA transcripts. A first-round RT-PCR of the TCR CDR3 used the HTBI primer set. TCRdb re-analysed the multiplex PCR reads in MiXCR, keeping a single row per CDR3 protein. Of around 280,000 distinct CDR3 sequences listed, less than 15% are singletons. Sequenced sample: blood. These receptors originate from a woman aged 30 to 39 with Graves' hyperthyroidism that later progressed to Graves' ophthalmopathy.

This clonotype was observed at least ten times. The rearrangement uses TRBV28 and TRBJ2-2, with TRBD2 matching 7 bases. The CDR3 loop spans 16 amino acids. Germline values: CDR1 MDHEN, CDR2 SYDVKM. V lost 3 bases and J lost 4; bases outside the gene matches: 8. The CDR3 DNA follows: TGTGCCAGCAGTTTTCCCGGGACGGGGGGCACCGGGGAGCTGTTTTTT. As protein: CASSFPGTGGTGELFF.

J is TRBJ1-2 and V is TRBV6-2 or TRBV6-3; D ambiguous. The germline V gene encodes CDR1 MNHEY and CDR2 SVGEGT. V shed 2 bases and J shed 0 bases, with 10 bases lying between them. The CDR3 runs to 15 residues. The CDR3 bases are TGTGCCAGCAGTTACGGCAGCAGTACTAACTATGGCTACACCTTC. Translating gives CASSYGSSTNYGYTF.

There are many counts of this clonotype. The chain uses TRBV29-1 and TRBJ1-5; 9 bases are shared with TRBD1. Germline V CDR1 and CDR2: SQVTM, ANQGSEA. V lost 7 bases to trimming and J lost 7 bases; unmatched junction nucleotides: 11. This CDR3 spans 14 amino acids. The CDR3 DNA is TGCAGCGCGACGACAGGGGGAGAGGAGCAGCCCCAGCATTTT. Amino acid sequence: CSATTGGEEQPQHF.

This clonotype has a count of ten or more. The genes are TRBV7-2 and TRBJ2-5; D uncertain. Germline V gene data show CDR1 as SGHTA and CDR2 as FQGNSA. Trimming took 1 base from V and 5 from J, leaving 17 bases between them. This CDR3 spans 16 amino acids. The CDR3 protein is CASSLVSSQLGETQYF. The CDR3 DNA sequence: TGTGCCAGCAGCTTAGTTTCCAGTCAGCTGGGGGAGACCCAGTACTTC.

Ten or more counts support this clonotype. The rearrangement joins TRBV7-2 to TRBJ2-5; D call uncertain. Trimming took off 2 bases at V and 2 bases at J, with 9 bases between the two ends. This CDR3 is 14 amino acids long. CDR1 is SGHTA and CDR2 is FQGNSA in the germline V gene. In nucleotides, the CDR3 is TGTGCCAGCAGCTTAAGACGGGTACAAGAGACCCAGTACTTC. As protein: CASSLRRVQETQYF.

This clonotype came up many times. This rearrangement joins TRBV7-2 to TRBJ1-2; 7 positions match TRBD1. The germline CDR1 and CDR2 sequences are SGHTA and FQGNSA. The CDR3 consists of 14 residues. V lost 5 bases and J lost 2; bases outside the gene matches: 5. The DNA of the CDR3 is TGTGCCAGCAGCCCACGGACAGGAAACTATGGCTACACCTTC. It encodes CASSPRTGNYGYTF.

This chain connects TRBV5-1 to TRBJ2-2, with 10 bases lining up with TRBD2. CDR3 length: 15 residues. V lost 4 bases, J lost 6 bases, and 6 bases stayed unmatched. The germline gives CDR1 SGHRS, CDR2 YFSETQ. CDR3 sequence (DNA): TGCGCCAGCAGCGATTTAGCGGGAGGCTCCGGGGAGCTGTTTTTT. Translating gives CASSDLAGGSGELFF.

The table lists this clonotype with a few counts. One base away lies a much larger clone, so this may be a sequencing read error. The CDR3 coding sequence is TGCAGTGCTGCCCGCCGGGGGGGCGGTTACAATGAGCAGTTCTTC. Translation gives CSAARRGGGYNEQFF. The genes are TRBV20-1 and TRBJ2-1; 8 bases fit TRBD2. CDR3 size: 15 residues. The germline V gene has CDR1 DFQATT and CDR2 SNEGSKA (reference sequence). Trimming at V came to 5 bases and at J to 4 bases, leaving 10 bases not matched to a gene.

The chain recombines TRBV27 with TRBJ1-5, with D possibly being TRBD1 (5 bases). Trimming took off 5 bases at V and 6 bases at J, with 11 bases between the two ends. The CDR3 sequence is 13 residues long. CDR1 is MNHEY and CDR2 is SMNVEV in the germline V gene (reference sequence). CDR3 residues: CASSIAGSQPQHF. CDR3 nucleotides: TGTGCCAGCAGTATTGCAGGGAGTCAGCCCCAGCATTTT.

This clonotype was detected many times. This chain links TRBV11-2 with TRBJ2-3, with D possibly TRBD2 on 5 matching bases. Germline CDR1 is SGHAT and CDR2 is FQNNGV. This CDR3 has 12 residues. V was cut by 4 bases and J by 5 bases, with 7 bases left in between. The CDR3 DNA reads TGTGCCAGCAGCTCCGCGGGAGATACGCAGTATTTT. Amino acids: CASSSAGDTQYF.

The V and J genes are TRBV20-1 and TRBJ1-1; D perhaps matches TRBD1 (5 bases). This CDR3 is built from 13 residues. CDR1 is DFQATT and CDR2 is SNEGSKA in the germline V gene (reference sequence). V was trimmed by 6 bases and J by 0 bases, leaving 11 bases between them. CDR3 sequence (DNA): TGCAGTGCCCGGGGCAGACTGAACACTGAAGCTTTCTTT. Residues: CSARGRLNTEAFF.

V gene TRBV27 combines with J gene TRBJ2-7; the match to TRBD2 covers 13 bases. The germline V gene has CDR1 MNHEY and CDR2 SMNVEV (reference sequence). This CDR3 is built from 15 residues. J was trimmed by 2 bases and V by 8 bases; bases with no gene match: 6. The CDR3 spells CASVWTSGSPYEQYF. The CDR3 region has the DNA TGTGCCAGCGTCTGGACTAGCGGGAGTCCCTACGAGCAGTACTTC.

On this clonotype: One end of the junction does not line up with germline, which may come from a read error. The chain links TRBV9 to TRBJ2-5; 7 bases align to TRBD2. This CDR3 has 16 amino acids. Per germline, CDR1 SGDLS and CDR2 YYNGEE. The CDR3 nucleotides read TGTGCCAGCAGCGTCGTAGGAGCTAGCGGTGAAGGGACCCGGTACTTC. Translating gives CASSVVGASGEGTRYF.

This clonotype has a count of ten or more. The chain joins TRBV27 to TRBJ2-7; D perhaps matches TRBD1 (6 bases). CDR3 length equals 15 residues. Trimming removed 2 bases at V and 2 bases at J, with 13 bases between. Germline loops: CDR1 MNHEY, CDR2 SMNVEV (reference sequence). The CDR3 DNA reads as TGTGCCAGCAGTTTAAGGACAGAACATACCTACGAGCAGTACTTC. It translates to CASSLRTEHTYEQYF.

At least ten counts were recorded for this clonotype. The V gene is TRBV2, the J gene TRBJ2-5; 12 bases match TRBD2. Trimming removed 4 bases from V and 5 bases from J; junction bases left unmatched: 5. Germline V CDR1 and CDR2: SNHLY, FYNNEI. The CDR3 spans 15 residues. The CDR3 bases are TGTGCCAGCAGTGGGACTAGCGGGACAGGGGAGACCCAGTACTTC. It is translated as CASSGTSGTGETQYF.

The table lists this clonotype with many counts. The rearrangement uses TRBV5-1 and TRBJ2-3; 9 bases are a match to TRBD2. The CDR3 is 15 amino acids. Germline-derived CDR1 and CDR2 are SGHRS and YFSETQ. Trimming at V came to 6 bases and at J to 1 base, leaving 6 bases not matched to a gene. Here the CDR3 reads CASTEGGRGTDTQYF. The DNA of the CDR3 is TGCGCCAGCACCGAAGGCGGGAGGGGCACAGATACGCAGTATTTT.

This clonotype was seen more than once but under ten times. The V and J genes are TRBV5-4 and TRBJ2-3; D might be TRBD1 or TRBD2, each matching 5 bases. Germline values: CDR1 SGHNT, CDR2 YYREEE (reference sequence). The CDR3 is 15 residues long. Trimming removed 2 bases from V and 0 bases from J, with 10 bases in between. The CDR3 DNA reads as TGTGCCAGCAGCTTTTATGAGGGGAGCACAGATACGCAGTATTTT. It translates to CASSFYEGSTDTQYF.

This clonotype was seen ten or more times. V usage is TRBV9 and J usage is TRBJ2-1, with 7 bases that match TRBD1. Germline loops: CDR1 SGDLS, CDR2 YYNGEE. The CDR3 sequence is 14 residues long. After removal of 2 bases from V and 7 bases from J, the junction contained 6 bases not matched to a gene. The CDR3 DNA sequence: TGTGCCAGCAGCGTGGGACAGCACGAAAATGAGCAGTTCTTC. It is translated as CASSVGQHENEQFF.

The chain joins TRBV19 to TRBJ2-1, with 13 bases fitting TRBD2. Germline CDR1 is LNHDA and CDR2 is SQIVND (reference sequence). The CDR3 totals 17 residues. With V trimmed by 3 bases and J by 1 base, 3 bases remained unmatched. CDR3 protein: CASSIGLAGVSYNEQFF. The CDR3 DNA sequence: TGTGCCAGTAGTATCGGACTAGCGGGAGTTTCCTACAATGAGCAGTTCTTC.

The table lists this clonotype with many counts. V usage is TRBV3-1 and J usage is TRBJ2-1; a possible D gene is TRBD1 (7 bases). V dropped 3 bases and J dropped 7 bases, with 19 bases sitting between them. This CDR3 spans 16 amino acids. In germline, CDR1 is LGHDT, CDR2 YNNKEL (reference sequence). CDR3 DNA sequence: TGTGCCAGCAGCCACCCGGCTTCGGCAGGGGGGAATGAGCAGTTCTTC. Amino acids: CASSHPASAGGNEQFF.

The V gene is TRBV7-9, the J gene TRBJ1-2, with 10 positions matching TRBD1. Germline trimming cut 1 base from V and 8 bases from J; bases unmatched to any gene: 4. The CDR3 contains 14 residues. The germline gives CDR1 SEHNR, CDR2 FQNEAQ (reference sequence). CDR3 nucleotide sequence: TGTGCCAGCAGCTTAGTGGGGACAGGGGTCGGCTACACCTTC. Translation: CASSLVGTGVGYTF.

This clonotype was observed many times. The V gene is TRBV30, the J gene TRBJ1-1; possible D gene TRBD1, 6 bases. Per the germline V gene, CDR1 is GTSNPN and CDR2 is SVGIG (reference sequence). CDR3 length equals 16 residues. The V and J ends lost 0 bases and 3 bases respectively, with 17 bases between them. CDR3: CAWSVLGRGRDTEAFF. The DNA of the CDR3 is TGTGCCTGGAGTGTACTGGGCCGGGGGCGAGACACTGAAGCTTTCTTT.